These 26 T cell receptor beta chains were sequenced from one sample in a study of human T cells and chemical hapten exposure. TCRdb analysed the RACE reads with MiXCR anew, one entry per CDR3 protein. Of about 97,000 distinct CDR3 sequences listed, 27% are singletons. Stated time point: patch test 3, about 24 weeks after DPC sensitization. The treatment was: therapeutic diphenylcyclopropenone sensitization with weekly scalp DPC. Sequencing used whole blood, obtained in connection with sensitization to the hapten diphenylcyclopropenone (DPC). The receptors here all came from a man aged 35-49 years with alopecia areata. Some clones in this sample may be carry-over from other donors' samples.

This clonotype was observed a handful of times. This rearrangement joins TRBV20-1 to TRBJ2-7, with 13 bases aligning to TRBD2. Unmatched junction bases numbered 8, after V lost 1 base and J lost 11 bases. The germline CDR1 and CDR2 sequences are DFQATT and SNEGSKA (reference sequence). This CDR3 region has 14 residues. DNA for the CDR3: TGCAGTGCTAGAGTAACTAGCGGGAGGGTTTTTGAGTACTTC. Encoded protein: CSARVTSGRVFEYF.

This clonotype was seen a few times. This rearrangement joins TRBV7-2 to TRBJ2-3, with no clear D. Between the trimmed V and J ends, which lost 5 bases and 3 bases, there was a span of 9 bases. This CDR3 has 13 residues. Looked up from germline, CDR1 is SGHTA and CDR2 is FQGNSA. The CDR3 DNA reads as TGTGCCAGCAGCGTCCGTAAGACAGATACGCAGTATTTT. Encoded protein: CASSVRKTDTQYF.

The CDR3 coding sequence is TGCGCCAGCAGCTTGATGACGAGCTCCTACGAGCAGTACTTC. Translating gives CASSLMTSSYEQYF. This chain joins TRBV5-1 and TRBJ2-7, with no clear D. V was shortened by 1 base and J by 0 bases, with 8 bases between the two germline ends. The CDR3 is 14 residues long. From germline, CDR1 is SGHRS and CDR2 YFSETQ.

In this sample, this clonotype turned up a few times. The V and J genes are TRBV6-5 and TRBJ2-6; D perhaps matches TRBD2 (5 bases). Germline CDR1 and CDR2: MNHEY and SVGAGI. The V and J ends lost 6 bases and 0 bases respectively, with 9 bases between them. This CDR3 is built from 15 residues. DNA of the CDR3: TGTGCCAGCAGCCGAGGGAACTCTGGGGCCAACGTCCTGACTTTC. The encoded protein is CASSRGNSGANVLTF.

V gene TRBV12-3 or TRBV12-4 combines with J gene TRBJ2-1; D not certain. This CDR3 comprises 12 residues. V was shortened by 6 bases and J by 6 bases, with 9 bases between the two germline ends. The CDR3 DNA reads TGTGCCAGCAGGCCTCGTGGCAATGAGCAGTTCTTC. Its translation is CASRPRGNEQFF.

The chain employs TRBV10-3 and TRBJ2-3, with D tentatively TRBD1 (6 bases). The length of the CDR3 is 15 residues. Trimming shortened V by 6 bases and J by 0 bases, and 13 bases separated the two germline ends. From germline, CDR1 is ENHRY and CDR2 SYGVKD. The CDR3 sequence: CAIRVTGTSTDTQYF. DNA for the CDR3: TGTGCCATCAGGGTTACAGGGACGAGCACAGATACGCAGTATTTT.

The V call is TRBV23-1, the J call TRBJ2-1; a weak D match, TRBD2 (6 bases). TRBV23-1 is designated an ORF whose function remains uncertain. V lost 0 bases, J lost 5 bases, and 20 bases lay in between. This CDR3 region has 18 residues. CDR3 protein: CASSQSRRDSSLNNEQFF. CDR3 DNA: TGCGCCAGCAGTCAATCTCGGAGGGATTCGTCCTTAAACAATGAGCAGTTCTTC.

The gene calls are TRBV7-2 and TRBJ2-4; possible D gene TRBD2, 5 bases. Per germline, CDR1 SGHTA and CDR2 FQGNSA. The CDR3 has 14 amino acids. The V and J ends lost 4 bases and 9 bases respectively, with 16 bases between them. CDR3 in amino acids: CASSSRGRSGIQYF. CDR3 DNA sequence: TGTGCCAGCAGCTCAAGAGGGCGTTCCGGCATTCAGTACTTC.

The CDR3 reads CASSPDRVNTGELFF. CDR3 nucleotide sequence: TGTGCCAGCTCACCTGACAGGGTGAACACCGGGGAGCTGTTTTTT. The gene calls are TRBV18 and TRBJ2-2; 7 bases line up with TRBD1. CDR3 length equals 15 residues. Trimming took 3 bases from V and 1 from J; bases not matched to a gene: 2. Germline lookup yields CDR1 KGHSH and CDR2 LQKENI.

The CDR3 DNA reads TGTGCCAGCAGCCAAGGCAGGGGATGGGGAAACACCATATATTTT. This codes for CASSQGRGWGNTIYF. The rearrangement links TRBV3-1 to TRBJ1-3; D is perhaps TRBD1 (6 bases). CDR3 length: 15 amino acids. Trimming removed 1 base at V and 4 bases at J, with 11 bases between. Germline V CDR1 and CDR2: LGHDT, YNNKEL (reference sequence).

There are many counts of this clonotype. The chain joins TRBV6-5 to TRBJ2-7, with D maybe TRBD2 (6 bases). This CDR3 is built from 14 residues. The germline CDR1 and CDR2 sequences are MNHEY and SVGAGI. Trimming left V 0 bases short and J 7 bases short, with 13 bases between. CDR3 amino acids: CASSYSGPRGEQYF. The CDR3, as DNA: TGTGCCAGCAGTTACTCGGGACCTCGGGGGGAGCAGTACTTC.

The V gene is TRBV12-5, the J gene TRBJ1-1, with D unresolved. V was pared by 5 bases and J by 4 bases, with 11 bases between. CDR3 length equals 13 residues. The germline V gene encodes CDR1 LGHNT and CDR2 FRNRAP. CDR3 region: CASGDDGSTEAFF. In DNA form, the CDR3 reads TGTGCTAGTGGTGACGACGGGAGCACTGAAGCTTTCTTT.

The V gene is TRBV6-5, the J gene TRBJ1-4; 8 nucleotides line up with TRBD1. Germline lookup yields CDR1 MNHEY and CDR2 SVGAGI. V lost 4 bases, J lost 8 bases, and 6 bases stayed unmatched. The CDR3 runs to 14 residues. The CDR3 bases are TGTGCCAGCAGTTTGGGACAGGAGAGGGAAAAACTGTTTTTT. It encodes CASSLGQEREKLFF.

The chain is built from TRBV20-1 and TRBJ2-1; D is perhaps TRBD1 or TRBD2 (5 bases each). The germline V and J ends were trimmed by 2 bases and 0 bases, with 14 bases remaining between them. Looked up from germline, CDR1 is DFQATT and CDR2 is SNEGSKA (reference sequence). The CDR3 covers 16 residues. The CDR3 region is CSARPARGGSYNEQFF. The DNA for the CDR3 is TGCAGTGCTAGACCGGCGAGGGGTGGCTCCTACAATGAGCAGTTCTTC.

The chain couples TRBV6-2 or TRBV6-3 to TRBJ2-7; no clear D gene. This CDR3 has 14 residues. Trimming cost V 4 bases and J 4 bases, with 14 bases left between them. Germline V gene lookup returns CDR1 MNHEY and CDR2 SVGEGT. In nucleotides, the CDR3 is TGTGCCAGCAGTTCCAATCACCGAGGTTACGAGCAGTACTTC. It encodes CASSSNHRGYEQYF.

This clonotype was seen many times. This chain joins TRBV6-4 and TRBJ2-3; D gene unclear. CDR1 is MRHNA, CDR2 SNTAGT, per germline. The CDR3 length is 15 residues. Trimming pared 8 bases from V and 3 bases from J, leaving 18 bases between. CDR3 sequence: CASARTYGETDTQYF. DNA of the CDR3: TGTGCCAGCGCCCGAACCTATGGAGAGACAGATACGCAGTATTTT.

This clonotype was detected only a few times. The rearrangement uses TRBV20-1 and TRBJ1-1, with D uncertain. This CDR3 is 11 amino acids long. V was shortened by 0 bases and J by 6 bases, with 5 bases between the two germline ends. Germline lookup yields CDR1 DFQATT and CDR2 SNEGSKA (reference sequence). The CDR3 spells CSARDEAEAFF. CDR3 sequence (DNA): TGCAGTGCTAGAGATGAGGCTGAAGCTTTCTTT.

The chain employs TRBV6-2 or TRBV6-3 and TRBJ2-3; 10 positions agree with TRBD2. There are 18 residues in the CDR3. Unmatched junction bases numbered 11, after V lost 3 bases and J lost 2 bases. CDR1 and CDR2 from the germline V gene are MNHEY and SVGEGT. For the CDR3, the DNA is TGTGCCAGCAGTTATCCCAGCGGGAGGGCCTCTCTCACAGATACGCAGTATTTT. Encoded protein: CASSYPSGRASLTDTQYF.

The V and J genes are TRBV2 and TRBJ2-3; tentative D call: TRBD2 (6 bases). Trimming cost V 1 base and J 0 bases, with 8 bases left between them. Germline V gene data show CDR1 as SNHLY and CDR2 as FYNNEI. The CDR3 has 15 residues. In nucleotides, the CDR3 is TGTGCCAGCAGTGAAGGTCGGGGGAGCACAGATACGCAGTATTTT. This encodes CASSEGRGSTDTQYF. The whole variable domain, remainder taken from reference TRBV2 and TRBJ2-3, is EPEVTQTPSHQVTQMGQEVILRCVPISNHLYFYWYRQILGQKVEFLVSFYNNEISEKSEIFDDQFSVERPDGSNFTLKIRSTKLEDSAMYFCASSEGRGSTDTQYFGPGTRLTVL.

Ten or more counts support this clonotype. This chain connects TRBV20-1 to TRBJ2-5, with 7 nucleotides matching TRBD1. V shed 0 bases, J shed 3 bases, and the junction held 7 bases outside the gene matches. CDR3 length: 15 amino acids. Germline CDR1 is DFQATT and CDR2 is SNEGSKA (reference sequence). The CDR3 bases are TGCAGTGCTAGAGAAAGTGGGACAGCAAAAGAGACCCAGTACTTC. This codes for CSARESGTAKETQYF.

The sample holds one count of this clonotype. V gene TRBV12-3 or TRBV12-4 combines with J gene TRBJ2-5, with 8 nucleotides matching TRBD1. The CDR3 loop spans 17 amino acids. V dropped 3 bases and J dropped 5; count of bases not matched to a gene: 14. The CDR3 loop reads CASSFRGQASWAETQYF. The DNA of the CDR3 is TGTGCCAGCAGTTTTAGGGGACAGGCGTCCTGGGCGGAGACCCAGTACTTC.

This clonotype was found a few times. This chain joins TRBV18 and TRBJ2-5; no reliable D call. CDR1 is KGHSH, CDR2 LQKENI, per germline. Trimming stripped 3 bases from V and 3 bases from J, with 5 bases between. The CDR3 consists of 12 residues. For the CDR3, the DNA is TGTGCCAGCTCACCGACGGAAGAGACCCAGTACTTC. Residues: CASSPTEETQYF.

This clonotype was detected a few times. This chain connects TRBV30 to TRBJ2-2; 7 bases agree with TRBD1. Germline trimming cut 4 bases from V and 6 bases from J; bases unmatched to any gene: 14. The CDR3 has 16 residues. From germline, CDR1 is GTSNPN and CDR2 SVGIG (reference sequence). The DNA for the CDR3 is TGTGCCTGGACCTCAAAGGTGCCAGGGGGTTCCGGGGAGCTGTTTTTT. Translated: CAWTSKVPGGSGELFF. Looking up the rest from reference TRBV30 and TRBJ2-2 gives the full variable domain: SQTIHQWPATLVQPVGSPLSLECTVEGTSNPNLYWYRQAAGRGLQLLFYSVGIGQISSEVPQNLSASRPQDRQFILSSKKLLLSDSGFYLCAWTSKVPGGSGELFFGEGSRLTVL.

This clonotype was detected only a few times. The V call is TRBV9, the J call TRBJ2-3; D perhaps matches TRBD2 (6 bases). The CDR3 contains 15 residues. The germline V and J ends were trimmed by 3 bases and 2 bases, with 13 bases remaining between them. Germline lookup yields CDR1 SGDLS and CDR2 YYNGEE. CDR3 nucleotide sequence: TGTGCCAGCAGCGGAGTCGAGGACTACACAGATACGCAGTATTTT. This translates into CASSGVEDYTDTQYF.

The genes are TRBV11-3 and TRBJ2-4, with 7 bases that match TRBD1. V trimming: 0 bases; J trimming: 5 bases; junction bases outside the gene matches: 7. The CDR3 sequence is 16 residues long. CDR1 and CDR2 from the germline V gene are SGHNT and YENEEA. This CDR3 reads CASSLDSAGTENIQYF. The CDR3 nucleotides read TGTGCCAGCAGCTTAGATTCAGCCGGGACAGAAAACATTCAGTACTTC.

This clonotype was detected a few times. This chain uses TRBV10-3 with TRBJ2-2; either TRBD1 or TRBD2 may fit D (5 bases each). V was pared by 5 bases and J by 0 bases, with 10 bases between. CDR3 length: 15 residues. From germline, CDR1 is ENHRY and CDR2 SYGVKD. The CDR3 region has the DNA TGTGCCATCAGTTACGGGACGGCGAACACCGGGGAGCTGTTTTTT. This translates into CAISYGTANTGELFF.